This T cell receptor beta chain was sequenced during a study of technical replicates of blood from a handful of donors. Germline V CDR1 and CDR2: SGHNT, YENEEA. The ends were cut back, 4 bases at V and 3 bases at J, with 15 bases in the middle. The CDR3 runs 16 residues. Method: immunoSEQ multiplex PCR; TCRdb's copy keeps in-frame clones and lacks some. The table records about 70,000 clones, approximately 96% of them present only once. The rearrangement joins TRBV11-3 to TRBJ2-2, with D tentatively TRBD2 (5 bases). The sequence was obtained from a human donor in good health. The sample taken for sequencing was T cells isolated from PBMCs. CDR3: CASSSRTDTYTGELFF. CDR3 nucleotides: TGTGCCAGCAGCTCCCGGACTGACACGTACACCGGGGAGCTGTTTTTT.